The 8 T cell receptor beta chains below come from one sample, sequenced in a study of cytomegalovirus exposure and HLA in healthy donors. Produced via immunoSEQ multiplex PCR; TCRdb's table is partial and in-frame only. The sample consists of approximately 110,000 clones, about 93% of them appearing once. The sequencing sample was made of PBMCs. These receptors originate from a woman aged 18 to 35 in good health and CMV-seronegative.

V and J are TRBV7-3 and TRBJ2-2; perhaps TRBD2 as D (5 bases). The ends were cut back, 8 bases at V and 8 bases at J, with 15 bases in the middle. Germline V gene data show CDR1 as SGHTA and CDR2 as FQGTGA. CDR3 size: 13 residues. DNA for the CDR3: TGTGCCAGCCGCTCGTCGGGGTCGGGGGAGCTGTTTTTT. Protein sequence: CASRSSGSGELFF.

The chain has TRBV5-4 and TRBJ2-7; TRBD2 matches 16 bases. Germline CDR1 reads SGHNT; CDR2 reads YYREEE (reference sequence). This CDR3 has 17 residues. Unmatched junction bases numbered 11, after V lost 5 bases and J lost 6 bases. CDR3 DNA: TGTGCCAGCAGTTATCCGGGACTAGCGGGGGGGAAGGGCGAGCAGTACTTC. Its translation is CASSYPGLAGGKGEQYF.

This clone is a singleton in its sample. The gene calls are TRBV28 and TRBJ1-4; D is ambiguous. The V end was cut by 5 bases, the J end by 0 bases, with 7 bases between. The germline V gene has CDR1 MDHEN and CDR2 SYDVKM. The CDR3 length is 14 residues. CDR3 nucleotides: TGTGCCAGCAGTGAGGGTACAACTAATGAAAAACTGTTTTTT. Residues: CASSEGTTNEKLFF.

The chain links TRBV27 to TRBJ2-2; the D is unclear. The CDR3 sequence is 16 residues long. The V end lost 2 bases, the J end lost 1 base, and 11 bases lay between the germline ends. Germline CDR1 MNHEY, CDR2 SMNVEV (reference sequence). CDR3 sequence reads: CASSLKVSGNTGELFF. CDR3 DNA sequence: TGTGCCAGCAGTTTAAAGGTGTCAGGGAACACCGGGGAGCTGTTTTTT.

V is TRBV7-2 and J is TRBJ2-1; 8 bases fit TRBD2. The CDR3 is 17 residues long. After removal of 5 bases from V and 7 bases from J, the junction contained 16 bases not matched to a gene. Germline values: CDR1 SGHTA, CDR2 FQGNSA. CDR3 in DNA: TGTGCCAGCAGCCCGGGTGGGTCCGGCGGGAGGCGGAATGAGCAGTTCTTC. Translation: CASSPGGSGGRRNEQFF.

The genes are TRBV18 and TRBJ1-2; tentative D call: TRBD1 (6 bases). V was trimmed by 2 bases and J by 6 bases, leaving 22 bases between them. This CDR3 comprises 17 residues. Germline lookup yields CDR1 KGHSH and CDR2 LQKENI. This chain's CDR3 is CASSPESLQGSINGYTF. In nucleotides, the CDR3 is TGTGCCAGCTCACCAGAGAGCCTACAGGGTTCTATTAATGGCTACACCTTC.

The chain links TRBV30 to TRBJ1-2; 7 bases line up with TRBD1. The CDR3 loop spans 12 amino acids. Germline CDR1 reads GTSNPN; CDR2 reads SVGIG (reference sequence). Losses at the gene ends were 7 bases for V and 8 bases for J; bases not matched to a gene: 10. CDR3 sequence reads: CASYRGSEGYTF. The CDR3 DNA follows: TGTGCCTCATACAGGGGATCGGAGGGCTACACCTTC.

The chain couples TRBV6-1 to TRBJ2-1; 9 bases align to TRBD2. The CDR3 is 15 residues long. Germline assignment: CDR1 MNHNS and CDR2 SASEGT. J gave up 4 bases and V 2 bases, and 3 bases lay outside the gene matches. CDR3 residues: CASSESGRKYNEQFF. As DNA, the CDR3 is TGTGCCAGCAGTGAAAGCGGGAGGAAGTACAATGAGCAGTTCTTC.